This TCR beta chain was retrieved from a study of T cells in Graves' hyperthyroidism and ophthalmopathy. Study overall: Sampling of peripheral blood happened at initial diagnosis, prior to any treatment.

A sample of blood taken at first hyperthyroidism diagnosis preceded any ophthalmopathy symptoms. This CDR3 has 15 residues. From germline, CDR1 is LGHDT and CDR2 YNNKEL (reference sequence). V lost 4 bases to trimming and J lost 5 bases; unmatched junction nucleotides: 10. RNA transcripts gave rise to amplified TCR beta CDR3 regions. When the TCR CDR3 underwent first-round RT-PCR, the HTBI primer set was used. A single record per CDR3 protein comes from TCRdb applying MiXCR to the multiplex PCR reads. The sample carries around 260,000 distinct CDR3 sequences, around 25% recorded once. Study outcomes and limitations: Model-based prediction identified ophthalmopathy a median 6.5 months prior to its onset.

This clonotype was counted ten times or more. The antigen remains unidentified. The sequence came from a man aged 40-50 years with Graves' hyperthyroidism that later progressed to Graves' ophthalmopathy. The sample taken for sequencing was blood. V is TRBV3-1 and J is TRBJ2-5; TRBD1 agrees at 7 bases. The CDR3 region is CASSLTGYRGETQYF. The CDR3 nucleotides read TGTGCCAGCAGCCTAACAGGATACAGGGGTGAGACCCAGTACTTC.